The 21 T cell receptor beta chains given below trace back to one sample, sequenced in a study of blood T cell repertoires in COVID-19. Libraries were prepared by immunoSEQ multiplex PCR; TCRdb keeps only in-frame clonotypes and omits some of them. This table has 350,000 to 450,000 clones, roughly 90% appearing once. Sequenced input: peripheral blood. The receptors derive from a man aged 40-55 years with acute or convalescent COVID-19.

The chain uses TRBV21-1 and TRBJ1-5; TRBD1 is the table's D call, not checked against the DNA. TRBV21-1 is flagged as a pseudogene. The CDR3 is made up of 16 amino acids. CDR3 in amino acids: CASSNNRVESNQPQHF. CDR3 in DNA: TGTGCCAGCAGCAACAACAGGGTTGAGAGCAATCAGCCCCAGCATTTT.

The chain uses TRBV7-3 and TRBJ2-2; TRBD2 matches 7 bases. The CDR3 consists of 14 residues. Unmatched junction bases numbered 6, after V lost 5 bases and J lost 6 bases. Per germline, CDR1 SGHTA and CDR2 FQGTGA. CDR3 residues: CASSPPSGSGELFF. The CDR3 DNA is TGTGCCAGCAGCCCACCTAGCGGTTCCGGGGAGCTGTTTTTT.

V and J are TRBV29-1 and TRBJ2-5, with 7 positions matching TRBD1. Germline CDR1 SQVTM, CDR2 ANQGSEA. Unmatched junction bases numbered 10, after V lost 1 base and J lost 5 bases. The CDR3 consists of 15 residues. CDR3 bases: TGCAGCGTTGAAGCTAGGGGGCCTTTTGAGGAGACCCAGTACTTC. It is translated as CSVEARGPFEETQYF. The whole variable domain, filled in from reference TRBV29-1 and TRBJ2-5, reads SAVISQKPSRDICQRGTSLTIQCQVDSQVTMMFWYRQQPGQSLTLIATANQGSEATYESGFVIDKFPISRPNLTFSTLTVSNMSPEDSSIYLCSVEARGPFEETQYFGPGTRLLVL.

The CDR3 reads CSVWRGGYGYTF. CDR3 DNA: TGCAGCGTGTGGAGGGGTGGCTATGGCTACACCTTC. The chain joins TRBV29-1 to TRBJ1-2; a possible D gene is TRBD1 (5 bases). Germline CDR1 and CDR2: SQVTM and ANQGSEA. This CDR3 has 12 residues. Deletions cut 6 bases from V and 4 bases from J, with 12 bases between.

The rearrangement uses TRBV7-6 and TRBJ1-4; TRBD1 might be the D (5 bases). CDR1 and CDR2 from the germline V gene are SGHVS and FNYEAQ. V was shortened by 5 bases and J by 8 bases, with 18 bases between the two germline ends. The CDR3 runs 15 residues. The CDR3 here is CASSPAGGTGEKLFF. CDR3 in DNA: TGTGCCAGCAGCCCCGCGGGGGGGACGGGGGAAAAACTGTTTTTT.

This chain links TRBV6-2 or TRBV6-3 with TRBJ2-7, with D perhaps matching TRBD2 (6 bases). This CDR3 spans 15 amino acids. Germline V CDR1 and CDR2: MNHEY, SVGEGT. Between the trimmed V and J ends, which lost 6 bases and 0 bases, there was a span of 15 bases. As DNA, the CDR3 is TGTGCCAGCAGCTCACCTCGGACTACCTCCTACGAGCAGTACTTC. It yields the protein CASSSPRTTSYEQYF.

This sequence joins TRBV5-1 and TRBJ2-2; D gene unclear. The CDR3 extends over 13 amino acids. V lost 4 bases and J lost 0, with 4 bases in between. Germline CDR1 is SGHRS and CDR2 is YFSETQ. The CDR3 loop reads CASSLANTGELFF. In DNA, the CDR3 is TGCGCCAGCAGCCTAGCGAACACCGGGGAGCTGTTTTTT.

This chain links TRBV4-3 with TRBJ2-2, with a possible D match to TRBD2 (6 bases). Germline values: CDR1 LGHNA, CDR2 YSLEER. Trimming cost V 5 bases and J 3 bases, with 22 bases left between them. The CDR3 length is 18 residues. CDR3 region: CASSETAPGGRDTGELFF. The CDR3 coding sequence is TGCGCCAGCAGCGAGACAGCCCCCGGAGGGCGTGACACCGGGGAGCTGTTTTTT.

The J gene is TRBJ1-5, the V gene TRBV6-1; D perhaps matches TRBD1 (6 bases). The CDR3 extends over 14 amino acids. V dropped 3 bases and J dropped 5 bases, with 11 bases sitting between them. Looked up from germline, CDR1 is MNHNS and CDR2 is SASEGT. For the CDR3, the DNA is TGTGCCAGCAGTGAGGGGGGGCCTTATCAGCCCCAGCATTTT. Its translation: CASSEGGPYQPQHF.

CDR3 sequence reads: CASRPSGSSYEQYF. CDR3 in DNA: TGTGCCAGCAGACCTAGCGGGAGCTCCTACGAGCAGTACTTC. The chain carries TRBV14 and TRBJ2-7; 10 nucleotides agree with TRBD2. V lost 6 bases, J lost 0 bases, and 2 bases stayed unmatched. The CDR3 extends over 14 amino acids. CDR1 and CDR2 (germline): SGHDN, FVKESK.

This CDR3 is CASTKGGSAGYTF. The DNA for the CDR3 is TGTGCCAGCACCAAGGGGGGGTCGGCGGGCTACACCTTC. The chain employs TRBV12-3 or TRBV12-4 and TRBJ1-2; perhaps TRBD1 as D (6 bases). V lost 7 bases and J 8 bases, leaving 17 bases between the germline ends. CDR3 size: 13 residues.

V and J are TRBV5-1 and TRBJ2-5; 9 bases are a match to TRBD2. Germline V gives CDR1 SGHRS, CDR2 YFSETQ. CDR3 size: 15 residues. Trimming cost V 6 bases and J 5 bases; bases outside gene matches: 11. The CDR3 region is CASTGEASGTETQYF. In DNA form, the CDR3 reads TGCGCCAGCACCGGGGAGGCTAGCGGGACGGAGACCCAGTACTTC.

The chain employs TRBV6-2 or TRBV6-3 and TRBJ2-4; D is possibly TRBD1 (5 bases). With 0 bases removed from V and 1 base from J, the gap between germline ends came to 16 bases. The CDR3 loop spans 18 amino acids. Per the germline V gene, CDR1 is MNHEY and CDR2 is SVGEGT. The CDR3 coding sequence is TGTGCCAGCAGTTACTCGACCAGCGTGGGGCTGGCCAAAAACATTCAGTACTTC. Translating it yields CASSYSTSVGLAKNIQYF.

The CDR3 is CASSYIRNTGELFF. The CDR3 region has the DNA TGCGCCAGCAGCTACATACGAAACACCGGGGAGCTGTTTTTT. The rearrangement joins TRBV5-1 to TRBJ2-2, with unresolved D. CDR1 SGHRS and CDR2 YFSETQ come from the germline V gene. The CDR3 loop spans 14 amino acids. Between the trimmed V and J ends, which lost 3 bases and 2 bases, there was a span of 8 bases.

The V call is TRBV24-1, the J call TRBJ2-1, with TRBD1 matching over 8 bases. The germline CDR1 and CDR2 sequences are KGHDR and SFDVKD. The V segment lost 4 bases and the J segment 1 base; nucleotides outside the gene matches: 5. The CDR3 spans 16 residues. The CDR3 spells CATSDTTGGSYNEQFF. CDR3 coding DNA: TGTGCCACCAGTGACACAACAGGGGGTTCCTACAATGAGCAGTTCTTC.

CDR3 sequence (DNA): TGCAGTGCTAGTTCCTCGGCGGGAGGCTACAATGAGCAGTTCTTC. Translating gives CSASSSAGGYNEQFF. V and J are TRBV20-1 and TRBJ2-1, with 8 nucleotides matching TRBD2. After removal of 3 bases from V and 3 bases from J, the junction contained 7 bases not matched to a gene. Germline V gene lookup returns CDR1 DFQATT and CDR2 SNEGSKA (reference sequence). CDR3 length: 15 amino acids.

This chain uses TRBV2 with TRBJ2-5, with D perhaps matching TRBD2 (5 bases). The J call may be incorrect, as the DNA end agrees better with TRBJ2-7. Looked up from germline, CDR1 is SNHLY and CDR2 is FYNNEI. There are 12 residues in the CDR3. The CDR3 DNA is TGTGCCAGCAGTGAATCCGGGAACGAGCAGTACTTC. This encodes CASSESGNEQYF.

The genes are TRBV28 and TRBJ2-6; TRBD2 might be the D (5 bases). CDR3 size: 15 residues. Trimming left V 4 bases short and J 2 bases short, with 9 bases between. Germline lookup yields CDR1 MDHEN and CDR2 SYDVKM. The DNA for the CDR3 is TGTGCCAGCAGTTCCCAGGAGGCTGGGGCCAACGTCCTGACTTTC. This gives the protein CASSSQEAGANVLTF. Combining the CDR3 with reference TRBV28 and TRBJ2-6 gives the whole variable domain DVKVTQSSRYLVKRTGEKVFLECVQDMDHENMFWYRQDPGLGLRLIYFSYDVKMKEKGDIPEGYSVSREKKERFSLILESASTNQTSMYLCASSSQEAGANVLTFGAGSRLTVL.

The rearrangement uses TRBV27 and TRBJ2-3; D is possibly TRBD1 (6 bases). The CDR3 has 13 amino acids. The V end lost 2 bases, the J end lost 5 bases, and 8 bases lay between the germline ends. Germline CDR1 MNHEY, CDR2 SMNVEV (reference sequence). CDR3 sequence reads: CASSLIGGDTQYF. The CDR3 DNA reads TGTGCCAGCAGTTTAATAGGGGGAGATACGCAGTATTTT.

The chain links TRBV27 to TRBJ2-7, with 10 bases fitting TRBD2. J was trimmed by 2 bases and V by 0 bases; bases with no gene match: 1. This CDR3 region has 15 residues. Germline CDR1 MNHEY, CDR2 SMNVEV (reference sequence). The CDR3 here is CASSLSSGRPYEQYF. As DNA, the CDR3 is TGTGCCAGCAGTTTATCTAGCGGGAGGCCCTACGAGCAGTACTTC.

The genes are TRBV4-1 and TRBJ1-4; TRBD1 agrees at 9 bases. Germline values: CDR1 MGHRA, CDR2 YSYEKL. The CDR3 has 15 residues. J lost 8 bases, V lost 4 bases, and 8 bases had no gene match. DNA of the CDR3: TGCGCCAGCAGCCGAGGGACAGGGTGGGAAGAAAAACTGTTTTTT. Protein: CASSRGTGWEEKLFF.